The 7 T cell receptor beta chains below were found in one sample sequenced in a study of blood T cell repertoires in COVID-19. Produced via immunoSEQ multiplex PCR; TCRdb's table is partial and in-frame only. The sample includes around 270,000 clones, over 80% of them seen just once. Material: peripheral blood. These receptors all come from a woman between 40 and 55 years old who had recovered from COVID-19.

As to this clone: Within the sample, other DNA sequences also encode this same CDR3. CDR3 DNA: TGTGCCAGCAGGGATACAGGGGGGAATGAAAAACTGTTTTTT. Residues: CASRDTGGNEKLFF. The rearrangement joins TRBV6-5 to TRBJ1-4; TRBD1 aligns across 8 bases. This CDR3 has 14 residues. Germline CDR1 and CDR2: MNHEY and SVGAGI. V lost 6 bases, J lost 5 bases, and 5 bases stayed unmatched.

This chain joins TRBV11-2 and TRBJ1-5; the D gene is possibly TRBD1 (5 bases). V lost 5 bases and J 2 bases, leaving 13 bases between the germline ends. The CDR3 runs 15 residues. Looked up from germline, CDR1 is SGHAT and CDR2 is FQNNGV. CDR3 nucleotides: TGTGCCAGCAGCCGGGGGTCCCATGGCAATCAGCCCCAGCATTTT. It encodes CASSRGSHGNQPQHF.

The chain joins TRBV13 to TRBJ1-1; TRBD1 matches at 9 bases. V shed 5 bases, J shed 0 bases, and the junction held 19 bases outside the gene matches. Germline V gives CDR1 PRHDT, CDR2 FYEKMQ (reference sequence). The CDR3 spans 20 residues. In DNA, the CDR3 is TGTGCCAGCAGCGACGCCTTTGTAGGGTCAAACAGGGGGCTGAACACTGAAGCTTTCTTT. The encoded protein is CASSDAFVGSNRGLNTEAFF.

The V call is TRBV30, the J call TRBJ1-5; 7 nucleotides match TRBD1. Losses at the gene ends were 1 base for V and 5 bases for J; bases not matched to a gene: 2. Per the germline V gene, CDR1 is GTSNPN and CDR2 is SVGIG (reference sequence). The CDR3 is 13 amino acids. The CDR3 spells CAWSGQGDQPQHF. Written as DNA, the CDR3 is TGTGCCTGGAGTGGACAGGGCGATCAGCCCCAGCATTTT.

The chain recombines TRBV7-6 with TRBJ1-4, with TRBD1 as a possible D gene (5 bases). Germline V gene data show CDR1 as SGHVS and CDR2 as FNYEAQ. This CDR3 spans 15 amino acids. V gave up 5 bases and J gave up 3 bases, with 13 bases separating them. The CDR3 here is CASSDRQIPNEKLFF. DNA for the CDR3: TGTGCCAGCAGCGACCGACAGATCCCTAATGAAAAACTGTTTTTT.

This chain joins TRBV10-3 and TRBJ1-6, with 7 bases lining up with TRBD1. The trim removed 10 bases at V and 6 bases at J, leaving 12 bases unmatched. CDR1 is ENHRY, CDR2 SYGVKD, per germline. This CDR3 has 15 residues. The CDR3 reads CATTWGRDSNSPLHF. For the CDR3, the DNA is TGTGCCACAACCTGGGGCCGGGACAGTAATTCACCCCTCCACTTT.

The chain uses TRBV9 and TRBJ2-2, with D hard to call. Germline V gene data show CDR1 as SGDLS and CDR2 as YYNGEE. With 0 bases removed from V and 1 base from J, the gap between germline ends came to 10 bases. The CDR3 runs 16 residues. In DNA, the CDR3 is TGTGCCAGCAGCGTAGGAACGAGACAGAACACCGGGGAGCTGTTTTTT. Translated, it gives CASSVGTRQNTGELFF. Full variable domain (rest looked up from reference TRBV9 and TRBJ2-2): DSGVTQTPKHLITATGQRVTLRCSPRSGDLSVYWYQQSLDQGLQFLIQYYNGEERAKGNILERFSAQQFPDLHSELNLSSLELGDSALYFCASSVGTRQNTGELFFGEGSRLTVL.